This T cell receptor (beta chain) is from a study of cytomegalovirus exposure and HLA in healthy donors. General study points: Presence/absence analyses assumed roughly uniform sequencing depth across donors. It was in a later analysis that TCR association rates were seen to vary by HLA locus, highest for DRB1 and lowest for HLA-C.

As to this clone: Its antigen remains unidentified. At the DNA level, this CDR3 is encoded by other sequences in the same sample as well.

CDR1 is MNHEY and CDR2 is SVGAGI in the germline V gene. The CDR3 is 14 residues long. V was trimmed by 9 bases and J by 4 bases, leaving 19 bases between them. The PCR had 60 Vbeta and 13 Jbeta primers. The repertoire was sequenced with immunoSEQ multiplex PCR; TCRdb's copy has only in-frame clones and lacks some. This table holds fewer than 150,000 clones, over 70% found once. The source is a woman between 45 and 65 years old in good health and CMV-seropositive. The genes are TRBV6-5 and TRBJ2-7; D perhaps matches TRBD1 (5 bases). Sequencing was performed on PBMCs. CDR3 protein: CASHTGTAPYEQYF. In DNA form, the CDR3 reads TGTGCCAGTCACACAGGCACCGCCCCTTACGAGCAGTACTTC.